The source of this TCR beta chain is a study of shared clonotypes between healthy human individuals. The assay was immunoSEQ multiplex PCR, and TCRdb's table has in-frame clones only and misses some. The sample contains about 2.1 million clones, 93% of which appear only once. Naive CD8 isolation took CD45RO-negative cells positively selected for CCR7 and excluded terminally differentiated effector memory CD45RA+ cells. With 2 bases clipped from V and 4 bases from J, the junction kept 10 bases outside the gene matches. Germline lookup yields CDR1 SGDLS and CDR2 YYNGEE. The CDR3 contains 16 residues. The rearrangement links TRBV9 to TRBJ1-2; TRBD1 agrees at 8 bases. Sequencing input: naive CD8+ T cells from PBMCs. The source is a man younger than 35 in good health. Some clones in this sample may be carry-over from other donors' samples. The CDR3: CASSVSRGLEGYGYTF. In DNA form, the CDR3 reads TGTGCCAGCAGCGTTTCCAGGGGGCTGGAAGGCTATGGCTACACCTTC.